The clone carrying this TCR beta chain was detected many times. What it recognizes is unknown. V was clipped by 0 bases and J by 6 bases, with 6 bases between them. Germline CDR1 is SGHDN and CDR2 is FVKESK. This CDR3 spans 13 amino acids. MiXCR, run by TCRdb on the 5' RACE reads, gives a single entry per CDR3 protein. The table has under 250,000 distinct CDR3 sequences, around 3.1% seen once. The sample originates from a study of T cells after yellow fever vaccination. Looking at the study overall: With SMART-Seq v4 Ultra Low Input, the fractions containing low cell numbers were prepared.

Study-level findings and limits: Booster samples showed a return of most primary-vaccination clones (around 96% CD4, 70% to 90% CD8). Abundant bulk-population clonotypes could contaminate the FACS-sorted repertoires. CD4 and CD8 compartments shared a small share of clonotypes, likely from convergent recombination.

This sequence joins TRBV14 and TRBJ2-1; D unclear. The clonotype comes from a man between 18 and 35 years old who received the YFV17D yellow fever vaccine. Material: CD4+ T cells sorted from PBMCs, obtained 10 days after the yellow fever booster vaccination. DNA of the CDR3: TGTGCCAGCAGCCAAGATTTAGCCAATGAGCAGTTCTTC. Translated: CASSQDLANEQFF.